One sample yielded the 24 T cell receptor beta chains listed below, sequenced in a study of OX40 agonist ivuxolimab in advanced cancers. TCRdb keeps only in-frame clones here, not all; method: immunoSEQ multiplex PCR. The data contain 80,000 to 100,000 clones, approximately 90% of them seen just once; the ten biggest clones take up 0.79%. Here the sequenced sample was CD4+ or CD8+ T cells sorted from blood, taken in a trial of the OX40 agonist ivuxolimab. Receptors were obtained from an adult with an advanced solid tumor such as melanoma, head and neck, liver or kidney cancer.

The genes are TRBV4-3 and TRBJ2-5; maybe TRBD1 (7 bases). Looked up from germline, CDR1 is LGHNA and CDR2 is YSLEER. The CDR3 length is 16 residues. V was trimmed by 1 base and J by 2 bases, leaving 14 bases between them. CDR3 sequence: CASSQARTGGQETQYF. The CDR3 DNA sequence: TGCGCCAGCAGCCAAGCACGGACAGGAGGGCAAGAGACCCAGTACTTC.

The J gene is TRBJ1-3, the V gene TRBV27, with 7 bases lining up with TRBD1. The V gene end was trimmed by 0 bases and the J gene end by 4 bases; junction bases not matched to a gene: 6. CDR1 and CDR2 (germline): MNHEY, SMNVEV (reference sequence). This CDR3 region has 16 residues. The CDR3 DNA is TGTGCCAGCAGTTTATCTATCACAGGGGCGGGAAACACCATATATTTT. Translating gives CASSLSITGAGNTIYF.

This chain uses TRBV7-9 with TRBJ1-1; possibly TRBD1 for D (5 bases). Trimming left V 5 bases short and J 6 bases short, with 10 bases between. CDR1 SEHNR and CDR2 FQNEAQ come from the germline V gene (reference sequence). The CDR3 is 12 amino acids. CDR3 in amino acids: CASSTGPAEAFF. Here the CDR3 DNA reads TGTGCCAGCAGCACGGGACCAGCTGAAGCTTTCTTT. The full variable domain, its missing parts supplied by reference TRBV7-9 and TRBJ1-1, is DTGVSQNPRHKITKRGQNVTFRCDPISEHNRLYWYRQTLGQGPEFLTYFQNEAQLEKSRLLSDRFSAERPKGSFSTLEIQRTEQGDSAMYLCASSTGPAEAFFGQGTRLTVV.

The chain couples TRBV19 to TRBJ2-3, with D unclear. This CDR3 is built from 13 residues. CDR1 and CDR2 from the germline V gene are LNHDA and SQIVND (reference sequence). Trimming stripped 9 bases from V and 2 bases from J, with 12 bases between. The CDR3 protein is CARPSPHTDTQYF. The CDR3 region has the DNA TGTGCCAGACCATCACCGCACACAGATACGCAGTATTTT.

The table lists this clone with a count of one. The genes are TRBV10-2 and TRBJ1-1; D call uncertain. The V end was cut by 6 bases, the J end by 1 base, with 12 bases between. The CDR3 runs to 14 residues. Per the germline V gene, CDR1 is WSHSY and CDR2 is SAAADI. For the CDR3, the DNA is TGCGCCAGCAGGGAGAGGGCCTCGAACACTGAAGCTTTCTTT. Protein sequence: CASRERASNTEAFF.

The chain uses TRBV5-4 and TRBJ2-5, with 9 nucleotides matching TRBD2. Trimming took 1 base from V and 3 from J; bases not matched to a gene: 1. This CDR3 region has 14 residues. Germline V CDR1 and CDR2: SGHNT, YYREEE (reference sequence). The CDR3 nucleotides read TGTGCCAGCAGCTTGTGGACTAGCGAAGAGACCCAGTACTTC. This sequence encodes CASSLWTSEETQYF.

This clone was recorded only once. The chain is built from TRBV28 and TRBJ2-7; no reliable D call. V was clipped by 2 bases and J by 7 bases, with 12 bases between them. Germline V gene lookup returns CDR1 MDHEN and CDR2 SYDVKM. The CDR3 runs 13 residues. The CDR3 coding sequence is TGTGCCAGCAGTTTAGGGGTTCAAGTGGAGCAGTACTTC. This sequence encodes CASSLGVQVEQYF. The variable domain in full, completed from reference TRBV28 and TRBJ2-7, reads DVKVTQSSRYLVKRTGEKVFLECVQDMDHENMFWYRQDPGLGLRLIYFSYDVKMKEKGDIPEGYSVSREKKERFSLILESASTNQTSMYLCASSLGVQVEQYFGPGTRLTVT.

V is TRBV7-2 and J is TRBJ2-1, with a weak D call TRBD1 (5 bases). This CDR3 spans 14 amino acids. CDR1 is SGHTA and CDR2 is FQGNSA in the germline V gene. V lost 4 bases to trimming and J lost 10 bases, with 17 bases between them. CDR3 in amino acids: CASSSRVRNNEQFF. The CDR3 DNA follows: TGTGCCAGCAGCTCCAGGGTTCGCAATAACGAGCAGTTCTTC.

This clone appeared a single time. The V and J genes are TRBV30 and TRBJ2-7; 11 positions match TRBD2. From germline, CDR1 is GTSNPN and CDR2 SVGIG (reference sequence). The CDR3 spans 16 residues. With V trimmed by 0 bases and J by 0 bases, 4 bases remained unmatched. DNA for the CDR3: TGTGCCTGGAGTGTACCTAGCGGGGGGCACTCCTACGAGCAGTACTTC. It codes for CAWSVPSGGHSYEQYF.

This clone was seen just once. V and J are TRBV28 and TRBJ1-5; tentative D call: TRBD1 (5 bases). The CDR3 extends over 13 amino acids. Per germline, CDR1 MDHEN and CDR2 SYDVKM. V shed 10 bases and J shed 7 bases, with 17 bases lying between them. This chain's CDR3 is CATSGGGTQPQHF. As DNA, the CDR3 is TGTGCCACTTCGGGGGGGGGAACCCAGCCCCAGCATTTT.

The sample holds a few counts of this clone. The gene calls are TRBV19 and TRBJ1-1, with D hard to call. V lost 8 bases and J 2 bases, leaving 12 bases between the germline ends. The CDR3 sequence is 13 residues long. The germline CDR1 and CDR2 sequences are LNHDA and SQIVND (reference sequence). This CDR3 reads CASSTAPNTEAFF. The CDR3 DNA reads TGTGCCAGTTCAACGGCTCCTAACACTGAAGCTTTCTTT.

The gene calls are TRBV10-3 and TRBJ2-5; D might be TRBD2 (5 bases). CDR1 and CDR2 (germline): ENHRY, SYGVKD. V lost 5 bases and J lost 5, with 21 bases in between. The CDR3 covers 16 residues. CDR3 DNA sequence: TGTGCCATCAGTCAGAGAGAAACTAGGGATGGGGAGACCCAGTACTTC. Translated: CAISQRETRDGETQYF.

The chain is built from TRBV2 and TRBJ2-1; 12 bases align to TRBD1. V dropped 10 bases and J dropped 9; count of bases not matched to a gene: 7. The germline V gene encodes CDR1 SNHLY and CDR2 FYNNEI. The CDR3 sequence is 13 residues long. The CDR3 nucleotides are TGTGCCACCGGGACAGGGGGCTTGGGTGAGCAGTTCTTC. Protein sequence: CATGTGGLGEQFF.

The chain couples TRBV27 to TRBJ2-7; D not certain. Germline assignment: CDR1 MNHEY and CDR2 SMNVEV (reference sequence). The length of the CDR3 is 14 residues. V was trimmed by 7 bases and J by 0 bases, leaving 13 bases between them. The CDR3 spells CASTPSELSYEQYF. DNA of the CDR3: TGTGCCAGCACTCCCTCGGAACTCTCCTACGAGCAGTACTTC.

This clone was recorded once. V is TRBV7-2 and J is TRBJ2-1; TRBD1 or TRBD2 may be the D gene (6 bases each). This CDR3 spans 15 amino acids. The ends were cut back, 3 bases at V and 9 bases at J, with 18 bases in the middle. Germline V lookup: CDR1 SGHTA, CDR2 FQGNSA. CDR3 coding DNA: TGTGCCAGCAGCTTTAGATCGGGGGCGAGCGGTGAGCAGTTCTTC. It specifies CASSFRSGASGEQFF. Based on the CDR3 plus reference TRBV7-2 and TRBJ2-1, the full variable domain is GAGVSQSPSNKVTEKGKDVELRCDPISGHTALYWYRQSLGQGLEFLIYFQGNSAPDKSGLPSDRFSAERTGGSVSTLTIQRTQQEDSAVYLCASSFRSGASGEQFFGPGTRLTVL.

This chain links TRBV7-2 with TRBJ1-2; 10 bases align to TRBD1. J gave up 0 bases and V 4 bases, and 11 bases lay outside the gene matches. This CDR3 is built from 18 residues. CDR1 and CDR2 from the germline V gene are SGHTA and FQGNSA. The CDR3 is CASSSDRGTPNSNYGYTF. The CDR3 coding sequence is TGTGCCAGCAGCTCGGACAGGGGGACGCCAAATTCTAACTATGGCTACACCTTC.

The chain joins TRBV6-5 to TRBJ2-3; 10 nucleotides match TRBD1. CDR3 length: 16 residues. V shed 4 bases and J 3 bases; nucleotides not matched to a gene: 7. Germline V gene data show CDR1 as MNHEY and CDR2 as SVGAGI. CDR3 nucleotide sequence: TGTGCCAGCAGTTCGCCGGGACAGGGGAGGACAGATACGCAGTATTTT. It encodes CASSSPGQGRTDTQYF.

This clone was detected only once. V and J are TRBV6-5 and TRBJ1-1, with 9 bases that match TRBD1. V shed 6 bases and J 10 bases; nucleotides not matched to a gene: 9. The CDR3 consists of 13 residues. In germline, CDR1 is MNHEY, CDR2 SVGAGI. CDR3 residues: CASRPGQGSRAFF. CDR3 in DNA: TGTGCCAGCAGACCCGGACAGGGGTCTCGAGCTTTCTTT.

J is TRBJ2-7 and V is TRBV28, with D tentatively TRBD1 (8 bases). CDR1 and CDR2 (germline): MDHEN, SYDVKM. The CDR3 has 16 amino acids. V was pared by 3 bases and J by 0 bases, with 15 bases between. The CDR3 DNA reads TGTGCCAGCAGTTTGGGAGGGACAGGAAGCTCCTACGAGCAGTACTTC. Its translation is CASSLGGTGSSYEQYF.

The chain uses TRBV7-9 and TRBJ1-2, with 10 bases matching TRBD1. Germline V gene sequence: CDR1 SEHNR, CDR2 FQNEAQ (reference sequence). The J segment lost 6 bases and the V segment lost 5 bases, leaving 6 bases of the junction unmatched. This CDR3 has 14 amino acids. The CDR3 DNA is TGTGCCAGCAGCGCCGGGACAGGGGATCATGGCTACACCTTC. Its protein product is CASSAGTGDHGYTF.

This chain's CDR3 is CASSRSGTGGTEAFF. CDR3 in DNA: TGTGCCAGCAGCCGTTCAGGGACAGGGGGGACTGAAGCTTTCTTT. This chain joins TRBV6-5 and TRBJ1-1; 11 bases match TRBD1. The V and J ends lost 6 bases and 5 bases, in that order; junction bases with no gene match: 8. Germline lookup yields CDR1 MNHEY and CDR2 SVGAGI. The CDR3 sequence is 15 residues long.

This clone was recorded only once. V is TRBV6-5 and J is TRBJ1-4, with D possibly matching TRBD1 (5 bases). V lost 4 bases and J lost 7, with 13 bases in between. The CDR3 consists of 14 residues. From germline, CDR1 is MNHEY and CDR2 SVGAGI. CDR3 bases: TGTGCCAGCAGTTTCGGGGGTATGGGTGAAAAACTGTTTTTT. Amino acid sequence: CASSFGGMGEKLFF.

The rearrangement uses TRBV28 and TRBJ2-7; TRBD2 matches at 12 bases. Per germline, CDR1 MDHEN and CDR2 SYDVKM. The CDR3 consists of 15 residues. The V gene end was trimmed by 5 bases and the J gene end by 4 bases; junction bases not matched to a gene: 6. The CDR3 nucleotides read TGTGCCAGCAGTCCCCGGACTAGCGGGAATTACGAGCAGTACTTC. Its translation is CASSPRTSGNYEQYF.

The chain uses TRBV5-4 and TRBJ1-6, with 7 bases identical to TRBD1. V gave up 0 bases and J gave up 7 bases; unmatched junction bases: 13. Germline V gene sequence: CDR1 SGHNT, CDR2 YYREEE (reference sequence). This CDR3 has 18 amino acids. Written as DNA, the CDR3 is TGTGCCAGCAGCTTGGGGCAGGGGGGTCCGACCTCGAATTCACCCCTCCACTTT. It specifies CASSLGQGGPTSNSPLHF.